The clone carrying this T cell receptor (beta chain) was seen only a few times. Germline CDR1 is DFQATT and CDR2 is SNEGSKA (reference sequence). CDR3 length: 14 amino acids. Trimming pared 3 bases from V and 7 bases from J, leaving 16 bases between. Total RNA amounts of at least 6 micrograms were extracted per sample. These data originate in a study of blood T cells in healthy people across ages. PCR was performed a second time for about 7 to 11 cycles using a sample-barcoded 5' primer and a J-beta primer mix. In TCRdb, the 5' RACE reads were re-called with MiXCR into one record per CDR3 protein. The data show about 1,400,000 distinct CDR3 sequences, roughly 40% seen once.

Input material: blood. The V gene is TRBV20-1, the J gene TRBJ2-1, with D possibly being TRBD2 (6 bases). The clonotype was recovered from a woman aged 18 to 35 in good health. The CDR3 reads CSASGGSTNNEQFF. CDR3 nucleotides: TGCAGTGCTAGTGGGGGGAGTACCAATAATGAGCAGTTCTTC.